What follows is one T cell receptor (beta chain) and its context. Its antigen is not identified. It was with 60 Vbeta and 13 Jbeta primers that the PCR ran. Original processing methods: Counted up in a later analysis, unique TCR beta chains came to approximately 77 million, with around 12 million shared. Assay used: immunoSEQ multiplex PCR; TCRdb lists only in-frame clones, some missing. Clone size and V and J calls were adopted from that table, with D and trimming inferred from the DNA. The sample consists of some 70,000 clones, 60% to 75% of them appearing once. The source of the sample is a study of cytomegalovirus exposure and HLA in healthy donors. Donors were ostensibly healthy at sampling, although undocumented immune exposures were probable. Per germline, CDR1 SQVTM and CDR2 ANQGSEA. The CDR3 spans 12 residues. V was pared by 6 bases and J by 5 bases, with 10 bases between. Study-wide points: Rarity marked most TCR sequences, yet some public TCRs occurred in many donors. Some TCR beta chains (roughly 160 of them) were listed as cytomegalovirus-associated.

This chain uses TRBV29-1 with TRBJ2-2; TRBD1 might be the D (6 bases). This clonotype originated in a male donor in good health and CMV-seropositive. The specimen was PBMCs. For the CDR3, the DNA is TGCAGCGTGGTACAGGGAACCGGGGAGCTGTTTTTT. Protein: CSVVQGTGELFF.